The 16 T cell receptor beta chains presented below share a single source sample, sequenced in a study of blood T cell repertoires in COVID-19. The protocol was immunoSEQ multiplex PCR, while the TCRdb copy is restricted to in-frame clones and leaves out a portion. This sample has fewer than 250,000 clones; around four fifths occur once, and the top ten carry 4% to 5%. The material sequenced was peripheral blood. The receptors stem from a woman aged 70-85 years with acute or convalescent COVID-19.

V is TRBV3-1 (or the pseudogene TRBV3-2) and J is TRBJ1-1; D perhaps matches TRBD1 (5 bases). The CDR3 totals 14 residues. Trimming removed 1 base at V and 4 bases at J, with 10 bases between. Germline V gene data show CDR1 as LGHDT and CDR2 as YNNKEL (reference sequence). The chain's CDR3 is CASSQVSGATEAFF. In DNA form, the CDR3 reads TGTGCCAGCAGCCAAGTTTCTGGGGCCACTGAAGCTTTCTTT.

The CDR3 loop is CASSLSGLRYGYTF. The CDR3 region has the DNA TGTGCCAGCAGTTTATCGGGACTTCGCTATGGCTACACCTTC. The rearrangement uses TRBV27 and TRBJ1-2; perhaps TRBD1 as D (5 bases). Looked up from germline, CDR1 is MNHEY and CDR2 is SMNVEV (reference sequence). The CDR3 runs 14 residues. V was trimmed by 0 bases and J by 4 bases, leaving 9 bases between them.

The CDR3 spells CAISTDSYEQYF. The DNA of the CDR3 is TGTGCCATCAGTACGGACAGCTACGAGCAGTACTTC. V usage is TRBV10-3 and J usage is TRBJ2-7; maybe TRBD1 (6 bases). The CDR3 spans 12 residues. V dropped 5 bases and J dropped 3 bases, with 8 bases sitting between them. Germline CDR1 and CDR2: ENHRY and SYGVKD.

V gene TRBV19 combines with J gene TRBJ2-7, with 8 bases that match TRBD1. The CDR3 consists of 13 residues. From germline, CDR1 is LNHDA and CDR2 SQIVND (reference sequence). V trimming: 5 bases; J trimming: 6 bases; junction bases outside the gene matches: 6. CDR3 nucleotide sequence: TGTGCCAGTAGTTTCGGACAGGGAGGCGAGCAGTACTTC. Translated: CASSFGQGGEQYF.

This clone occurred once. The chain is built from TRBV4-3 and TRBJ1-4, with 9 bases aligning to TRBD1. CDR1 and CDR2 (germline): LGHNA, YSLEER. The V and J ends lost 3 bases and 5 bases, in that order; junction bases with no gene match: 7. This CDR3 has 16 residues. CDR3 coding DNA: TGCGCCAGCAGCCAGGAAAGCGGGACAGGGAATGAAAAACTGTTTTTT. Protein product: CASSQESGTGNEKLFF.

This clone was picked up one time. The CDR3 here is CASSQGGTGNIGGYTF. The CDR3 coding sequence is TGCGCCAGCAGCCAAGGCGGGACAGGGAATATAGGTGGCTACACCTTC. The V call is TRBV4-1, the J call TRBJ1-2, with 9 positions matching TRBD1. J gave up 7 bases and V 1 base, and 10 bases lay outside the gene matches. Germline loops: CDR1 MGHRA, CDR2 YSYEKL. The CDR3 runs to 16 residues.

The rearrangement uses TRBV9 and TRBJ2-1; 8 nucleotides agree with TRBD1. CDR3 length: 14 amino acids. In germline, CDR1 is SGDLS, CDR2 YYNGEE. V lost 2 bases and J lost 9; bases outside the gene matches: 7. The CDR3 region is CASSVGAGGGEQFF. The CDR3 DNA is TGTGCCAGCAGCGTGGGGGCAGGGGGCGGTGAGCAGTTCTTC.

The V gene is TRBV28, the J gene TRBJ1-2; 9 bases map to TRBD1. From germline, CDR1 is MDHEN and CDR2 SYDVKM. The CDR3 totals 17 residues. V shed 5 bases and J 7 bases; nucleotides not matched to a gene: 17. In DNA, the CDR3 is TGTGCCAGCAGTCCTCTTTGGGACAGGGCCGACTCGGGTGGCTACACCTTC. Translated, it gives CASSPLWDRADSGGYTF.

V gene TRBV3-1 (or the pseudogene TRBV3-2) combines with J gene TRBJ2-5; 8 positions agree with TRBD1. J gave up 5 bases and V 1 base, and 0 bases lay outside the gene matches. The germline V gene encodes CDR1 LGHDT and CDR2 YNNKEL (reference sequence). The CDR3 is 13 amino acids. The DNA of the CDR3 is TGTGCCAGCAGCCAAGGACAGGGGGAGACCCAGTACTTC. Protein: CASSQGQGETQYF.

The CDR3 protein is CASSLVANYGYTF. The CDR3 coding sequence is TGTGCCAGCAGCTTGGTGGCAAACTATGGCTACACCTTC. The rearrangement joins TRBV5-6 to TRBJ1-2; D unresolved. Germline V lookup: CDR1 SGHDT, CDR2 YYEEEE. V was pared by 0 bases and J by 2 bases, with 5 bases between. The CDR3 has 13 residues.

In this sample, this clone turned up once. This rearrangement joins TRBV2 to TRBJ1-1, with TRBD1 matching over 12 bases. This CDR3 comprises 15 residues. The germline V gene encodes CDR1 SNHLY and CDR2 FYNNEI. V shed 8 bases and J 5 bases; nucleotides not matched to a gene: 9. In nucleotides, the CDR3 is TGTGCCAGCTCTGCGGGACAGGGGGCGTGGACTGAAGCTTTCTTT. Protein sequence: CASSAGQGAWTEAFF.

Of note for this clone: This same CDR3 is encoded by further DNA sequences in the sample. This rearrangement joins TRBV5-6 to TRBJ2-7; D is perhaps TRBD1 (5 bases). Between the trimmed V and J ends, which lost 0 bases and 1 base, there was a span of 5 bases. This CDR3 contains 13 residues. Germline V gene sequence: CDR1 SGHDT, CDR2 YYEEEE. CDR3 residues: CASSLAGSYEQYF. The CDR3 nucleotides are TGTGCCAGCAGCTTGGCAGGGTCCTACGAGCAGTACTTC.

This chain uses TRBV9 with TRBJ2-7, with D possibly TRBD1 on 6 matching bases. CDR3 length equals 16 residues. With 0 bases removed from V and 2 bases from J, the gap between germline ends came to 15 bases. CDR1 and CDR2 (germline): SGDLS, YYNGEE. For the CDR3, the DNA is TGTGCCAGCAGCGTAGATCCGAGGACAGATACCTACGAGCAGTACTTC. Its protein is CASSVDPRTDTYEQYF.

The V and J genes are TRBV27 and TRBJ1-4; 11 nucleotides align to TRBD1. The CDR3 contains 14 residues. Trimming took 5 bases from V and 7 from J; bases not matched to a gene: 3. Germline V CDR1 and CDR2: MNHEY, SMNVEV (reference sequence). The CDR3 nucleotides read TGTGCCAGCAGTCCTGGGACAGGGGGTGAAAAACTGTTTTTT. Translation gives CASSPGTGGEKLFF.

This clone was detected only once. The chain uses TRBV12-3 or TRBV12-4 and TRBJ2-5, with D unresolved. V lost 3 bases to trimming and J lost 5 bases, with 10 bases between them. The length of the CDR3 is 13 residues. This chain's CDR3 is CASSFGLVETQYF. The CDR3 DNA reads TGTGCCAGCAGTTTTGGCTTGGTGGAGACCCAGTACTTC.

The V and J genes are TRBV5-1 and TRBJ1-1, with D tentatively TRBD1 (6 bases). CDR1 and CDR2 from the germline V gene are SGHRS and YFSETQ. CDR3 length: 15 amino acids. The V end was cut by 4 bases, the J end by 3 bases, with 16 bases between. The CDR3 nucleotides are TGCGCCAGCAGCCGTGCCCTGGACAGCTACACTGAAGCTTTCTTT. Encoded protein: CASSRALDSYTEAFF.